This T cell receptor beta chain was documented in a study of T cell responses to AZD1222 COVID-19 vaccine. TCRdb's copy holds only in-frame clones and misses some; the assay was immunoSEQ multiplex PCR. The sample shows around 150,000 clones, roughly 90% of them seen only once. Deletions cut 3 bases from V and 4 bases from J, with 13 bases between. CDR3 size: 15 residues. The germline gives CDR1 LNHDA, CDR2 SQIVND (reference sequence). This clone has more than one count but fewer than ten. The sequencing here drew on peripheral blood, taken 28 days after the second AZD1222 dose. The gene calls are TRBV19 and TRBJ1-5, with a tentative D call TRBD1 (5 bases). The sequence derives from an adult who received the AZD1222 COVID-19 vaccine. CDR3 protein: CASSMWGGRNQPQHF. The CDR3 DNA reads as TGTGCCAGTAGTATGTGGGGCGGCCGTAATCAGCCCCAGCATTTT.